This paragraph covers one TCR beta chain sequence. The antigen remains undetermined. Extraction of PBMCs used under 13 ml of fresh peripheral blood. RNA transcripts were the template for amplifying TCR beta CDR3 regions. An initial round of RT-PCR targeting the TCR CDR3 relied on the HTBI primer set. TCRdb re-called the multiplex PCR reads through MiXCR, storing one row per CDR3 protein. The data contain about 550,000 distinct CDR3 sequences, less than 25% of them singletons. The sample belongs to a study of T cells in Graves' hyperthyroidism and ophthalmopathy. Study as a whole: Peripheral blood was collected at initial diagnosis, before any treatment. Broader study findings: Ophthalmopathy and stable hyperthyroidism were told apart by a 13 V-J model.

This CDR3 comprises 14 residues. V was trimmed by 8 bases and J by 2 bases, leaving 16 bases between them. The source of this sequence is a man younger than 35 with Graves' hyperthyroidism. The V call is TRBV12-3 or TRBV12-4, the J call TRBJ2-7; D is perhaps TRBD2 (6 bases). Sample: blood. The CDR3, as DNA: TGTGCCAGCTCACCATGGGGGGAAACCTACGAGCAGTACTTC. As protein: CASSPWGETYEQYF.